This entry is about one T cell receptor beta chain. Its recognized antigen is unknown. Base quality data are lacking; no much larger clone is found one base away. The data belong to a study of T-cell memory formation after mild COVID-19 (dated by TCRdb to the early 2020s). General notes on the study: TCR sequence clusters from the two donors were largely donor specific. Longitudinal TCRalpha and TCRbeta repertoire sequencing tracked T-cell clones expanding and contracting after mild COVID-19 in a couple of donors. Two young, previously healthy adult volunteers, one female and one male, were included in the cohort. General findings and caveats noted by the study authors: Contracting CD4+ clones were found mainly in CM and EM memory subsets, while CD8+ clones were enriched in EMRA. Some responding clones were detected in pre-infection memory, suggesting pre-existing cross-reactive memory T cells joined the SARS-CoV-2 response. From day 15 to 85, contracting clones showed balanced CD4/CD8 phenotypes, whereas a second wave of clones that expanded from day 15 to 37 leaned towards CD4+. The study included only two mild cases, and larger cohorts that include severe cases with pre-infection samples were judged to be necessary. SARS-CoV-2 specificity was not confirmed for the second-wave clones peaking on day 37.

Instrument on record: Illumina NovaSeq 6000. cDNA libraries for TCRalpha and TCRbeta were prepared by 5'RACE using constant-segment primers, with sample barcodes and unique molecular identifiers added. RNA was extracted from every sample with Trizol reagent. The libraries were amplified in two PCR steps, and the second step added a second sample barcode and Illumina TruSeq adapters. Libraries were sequenced on an Illumina NovaSeq with 2 x 150 bp paired-end reads. The study's processing was this. The reads were demultiplexed and collapsed into UMI-guided consensus sequences using migec v1.2.7. With mixcr v2.1.11, UMI consensuses were aligned to TRA and TRB V and J templates and assembled into clonotypes. A clonotype was counted as expanded or contracted only if both edgeR and NoisET called the change significant, with noise models trained on biological replicates. For edgeR calls, a false discovery rate-adjusted p below 0.01 and a log2 fold-change threshold of 1 were applied. As an exploratory analysis of dynamics, PCA with hierarchical clustering was applied to max-normalized trajectories of the 1000 most abundant clonotypes. Each responding clone was given a CD4 or CD8 phenotype based on the CD4+ and CD8+ repertoires, which had been sequenced separately. The public reads were reprocessed in TCRdb via fastp at Q25 and MiXCR, keeping in-frame beta chains. Each record represents a unique CDR3 protein, reported with the most common genes and DNA among its rows. The V and J calls and clone size are TCRdb's, not the authors'. A total of hundreds of thousands of distinct CDR3 sequences appear in this sample, about 22% of them only once. The ten largest clones represent 8.4% of the sample.

Ficoll-Paque density gradient centrifugation was the method used to isolate PBMCs. V is cut back by 1 base and J by 2 bases, with 5 bases in the junction unmatched. Taken from cysteine to phenylalanine, the CDR3 has 15 residues. The CDR3 DNA has 45 bases and is translated from base 1. For CDR1 and CDR2, the germline V gene lists MNHEY and SVGAGI. This clonotype was obtained from an adult woman who had mild COVID-19 (a few samples of this study predate the infection). The sample titles of this study are shuffled in the database, so cell type and time point are left out; the donor was told from shared clones. The specimen was PBMCs or a T cell subset sorted from them (not recorded which). Rearrangement joined TRBV6-5 to TRBJ2-7; a stretch of 7 junction bases matches TRBD1. The nucleotides read TGTGCCAGCAGTTACTACCCTCAGGGGGCCTACGAGCAGTACTTC. It translates as CASSYYPQGAYEQYF.